The clone carrying this T cell receptor beta chain has at least ten counts. One entry per CDR3 protein results from TCRdb running MiXCR on the RT-PCR reads. In the table there are about 700,000 distinct CDR3 sequences, about 14% of which are singletons. The V gene's germline CDR1 is MNHEY and CDR2 SVGAGI. Trimming stripped 6 bases from V and 10 bases from J, with 19 bases between. This CDR3 spans 15 amino acids. Sequences were obtained from memory CD4+ T cells from blood. The rearrangement uses TRBV6-5 and TRBJ1-6; D not resolved. The source of this sequence is a female donor in good health, serving as a healthy control. This CDR3 reads CASRVGFSNPSPLHF. Written as DNA, the CDR3 is TGTGCCAGCAGAGTCGGATTCAGTAACCCATCACCCCTCCACTTT.